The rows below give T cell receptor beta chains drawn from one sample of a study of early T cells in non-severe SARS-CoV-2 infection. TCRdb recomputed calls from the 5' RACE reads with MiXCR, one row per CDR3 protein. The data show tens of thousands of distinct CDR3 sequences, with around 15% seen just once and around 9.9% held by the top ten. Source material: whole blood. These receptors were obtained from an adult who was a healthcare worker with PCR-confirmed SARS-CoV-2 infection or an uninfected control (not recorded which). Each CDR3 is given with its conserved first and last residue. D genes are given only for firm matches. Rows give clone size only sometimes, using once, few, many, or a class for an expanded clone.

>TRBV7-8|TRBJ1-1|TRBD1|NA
TGTGCCAGCAGCCCGGGACAGGGGGAAAACACTGAAGCTTTCTTT
CASSPGQGENTEAFF
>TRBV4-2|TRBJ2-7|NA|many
TGTGCCAGCAGCCAAGAACACAGAAGCTCCTACGAGCAGTACTTC
CASSQEHRSSYEQYF
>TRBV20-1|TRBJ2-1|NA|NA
TGCAGTGCTAGAGATTTCGGCCTCTACAATGAGCAGTTCTTC
CSARDFGLYNEQFF
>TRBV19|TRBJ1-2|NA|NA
TGTGCCAGTAGTATAAGTTTCCTCTATGGCTACACCTTC
CASSISFLYGYTF
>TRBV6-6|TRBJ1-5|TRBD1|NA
TGTGCCAGCAGTTCCACAGGGGGGTATAGCAATCAGCCCCAGCATTTT
CASSSTGGYSNQPQHF
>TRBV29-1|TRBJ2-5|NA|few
TGCAGCGTTTCAGGGAGCCACCAAGAGACCCAGTACTTC
CSVSGSHQETQYF
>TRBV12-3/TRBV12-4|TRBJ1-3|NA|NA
TGTGCCAGCAGATTGGGTGAATATGGAAACACCATATATTTT
CASRLGEYGNTIYF
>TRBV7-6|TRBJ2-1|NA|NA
TGTGCCAGCAGCCCCGATAGCAGGGAGCAGTTCTTC
CASSPDSREQFF
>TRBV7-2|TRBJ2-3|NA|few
TGTGCCAGCAGCCCGGACTCAGATACGCAGTATTTT
CASSPDSDTQYF
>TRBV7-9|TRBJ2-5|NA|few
TGTGCCAGCAGTAGGTTCATGATCGAGACCCAGTACTTC
CASSRFMIETQYF
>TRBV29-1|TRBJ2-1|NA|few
TGCAGCGTTCCCCTTAGTACGCATGAGCAGTTCTTC
CSVPLSTHEQFF
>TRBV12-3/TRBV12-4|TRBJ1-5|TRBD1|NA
TGTGCCAGCCGCGGACAGGACGAATATCAGCCCCAGCATTTT
CASRGQDEYQPQHF
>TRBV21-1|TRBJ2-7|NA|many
TGTGCCAGCAGCTCGTCAGGTTTCTCCTACGAGCAGTACTTC
CASSSSGFSYEQYF
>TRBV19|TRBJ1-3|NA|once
TGTGCCAGTAGTAGCTACCTCGGACAGTCGACGGGAAACACCATATATTTT
CASSSYLGQSTGNTIYF
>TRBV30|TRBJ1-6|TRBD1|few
TGTGCCTGGAGGGTAAATAGACAGGGTAATTCACCCCTCCACTTT
CAWRVNRQGNSPLHF
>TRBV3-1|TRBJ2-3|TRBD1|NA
TGTGCCAGCAGCCTCCTCGGGGGACAGGATATTAATACGCAGTATTTT
CASSLLGGQDINTQYF
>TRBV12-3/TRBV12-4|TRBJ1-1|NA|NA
TGTGCCAGCAGTTTTCAGAGAATGAACACTGAAGCTTTCTTT
CASSFQRMNTEAFF
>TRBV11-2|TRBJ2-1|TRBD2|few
TGTGCCAGCAGCCAAGAGACTAGCTGGGGGAATGAGCAGTTCTTC
CASSQETSWGNEQFF
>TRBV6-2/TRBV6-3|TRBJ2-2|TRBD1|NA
TGTGCCAGCAGAGGACAGGGCGATACCGGGGAGCTGTTTTTT
CASRGQGDTGELFF
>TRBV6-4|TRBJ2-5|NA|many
TGTGCCAGCAGTGAACAGGCGCAAGAGACCCAGTACTTC
CASSEQAQETQYF
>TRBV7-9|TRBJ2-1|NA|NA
TGTGCCAGCAGCTTAGCGACGGAAGAGCAGTTCTTC
CASSLATEEQFF
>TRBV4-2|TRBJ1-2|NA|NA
TGTGCCAGCAGCCCGGACCCAAGGGCCCAAGGCTACACCTTC
CASSPDPRAQGYTF
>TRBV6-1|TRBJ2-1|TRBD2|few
TGTGCCACAACAGTTAGCGGGGGCGTAAATGAGCAGTTCTTC
CATTVSGGVNEQFF
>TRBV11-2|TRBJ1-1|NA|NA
TGTGCCAGCAGCTTATTGCAGGGCGCTGAAGCTTTCTTT
CASSLLQGAEAFF
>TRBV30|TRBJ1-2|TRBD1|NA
TGTGCCTGGAATAAGGACAGGAACTATGGCTACACCTTC
CAWNKDRNYGYTF
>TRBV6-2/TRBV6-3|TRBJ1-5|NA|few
TGTGCCAGCAGTTACTCGACTCCAGGGATTTATAGCAATCAGCCCCAGCATTTT
CASSYSTPGIYSNQPQHF
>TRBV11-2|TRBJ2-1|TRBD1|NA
TGTGCCAGCAGCTTAGATCGGGACAGGGGGTACAATGAGCAGTTCTTC
CASSLDRDRGYNEQFF
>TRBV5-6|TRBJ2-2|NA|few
TGTGCCAGCAGCGCGCAGGGAGGAGCCGGGGAGCTGTTTTTT
CASSAQGGAGELFF
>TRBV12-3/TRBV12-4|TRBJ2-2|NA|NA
TGTGCCAGCAGTTTAGGAGTAGGGAACACCGGGGAGCTGTTTTTT
CASSLGVGNTGELFF
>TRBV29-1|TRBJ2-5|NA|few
TGCAGCGTTGACGCCGGGACTGACGAGGTCTACTTC
CSVDAGTDEVYF
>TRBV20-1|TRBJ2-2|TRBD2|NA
TGCAGTGCTGACCCCGGGACTAGCGACACCGGGGAGCTGTTTTTT
CSADPGTSDTGELFF
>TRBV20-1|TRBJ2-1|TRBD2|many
TGCAGTGCTAGGTACAGCGGGGGTTACAATGAGCAGTTCTTC
CSARYSGGYNEQFF